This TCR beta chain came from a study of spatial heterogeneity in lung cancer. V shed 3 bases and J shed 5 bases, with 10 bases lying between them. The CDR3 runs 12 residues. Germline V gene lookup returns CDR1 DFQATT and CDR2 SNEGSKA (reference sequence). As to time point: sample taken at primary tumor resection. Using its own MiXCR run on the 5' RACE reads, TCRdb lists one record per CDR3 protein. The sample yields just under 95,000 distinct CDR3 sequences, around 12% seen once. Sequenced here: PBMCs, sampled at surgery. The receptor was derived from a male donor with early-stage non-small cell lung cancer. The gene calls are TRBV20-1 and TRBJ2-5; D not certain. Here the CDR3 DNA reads TGCAGTGCTAGCCCAGGCTGGGAGACCCAGTACTTC. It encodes CSASPGWETQYF.